The present T cell receptor (beta chain) was sequenced within a study of blood T cell repertoires in COVID-19. This clone was observed once. Clones were sequenced by immunoSEQ multiplex PCR, and TCRdb holds only the in-frame ones, with some missing. Found here are hundreds of thousands of clones, roughly 87% of them singletons; the top ten hold 8.9%. CDR1 is SGHTA and CDR2 is FQGNSA in the germline V gene. CDR3 size: 15 residues. The ends were cut back, 5 bases at V and 7 bases at J, with 17 bases in the middle. Sequences were obtained from PBMCs or T cells enriched from blood (not recorded which). The J gene is TRBJ2-2, the V gene TRBV7-2; maybe TRBD2 (5 bases). The sequence was obtained from a woman in her late teens or twenties who had recovered from COVID-19. CDR3 loop: CASSPGVDYGGELFF. CDR3 nucleotides: TGTGCCAGCAGCCCTGGGGTAGACTATGGCGGGGAGCTGTTTTTT. Based on the CDR3 plus reference TRBV7-2 and TRBJ2-2, the full variable domain is GAGVSQSPSNKVTEKGKDVELRCDPISGHTALYWYRQSLGQGLEFLIYFQGNSAPDKSGLPSDRFSAERTGGSVSTLTIQRTQQEDSAVYLCASSPGVDYGGELFFGEGSRLTVL.